These 32 T cell receptor beta chains were sequenced from one sample in a study of regulatory T cells in long-lasting Graves disease. CDR3-region Arm-PCR and iRepertoire HTBI primers produced the TCR beta libraries. Using its own MiXCR run on the multiplex PCR reads, TCRdb lists one record per CDR3 protein. Of about 440,000 distinct CDR3 sequences listed, 15% are singletons. Time point: newly diagnosed GD, antithyroid drugs for less than 3 months. The TCR library was prepared using RNA isolated from PBMCs. This same sample was also taken into another study, of T cells in Graves' hyperthyroidism and ophthalmopathy.

Sequences were derived from peripheral blood mononuclear cells (PBMCs), sampled at new diagnosis, from a patient treated with antithyroid drugs. These receptor sequences come from a woman in her thirties with Graves disease.

V and J are TRBV6-5 and TRBJ2-5; D possibly corresponds to TRBD1 (5 bases). Between the trimmed V and J ends, which lost 4 bases and 2 bases, there was a span of 8 bases. The germline V gene has CDR1 MNHEY and CDR2 SVGAGI. The CDR3 is made up of 13 amino acids. The CDR3 DNA sequence: TGTGCCAGCAGTTTTGCAGGGCAAGAGACCCAGTACTTC. Its protein product is CASSFAGQETQYF.

This clonotype was picked up many times. The rearrangement joins TRBV28 to TRBJ2-7; 10 bases line up with TRBD2. Germline CDR1 is MDHEN and CDR2 is SYDVKM. The CDR3 sequence is 15 residues long. Trimming took 5 bases from V and 2 from J; bases not matched to a gene: 6. DNA of the CDR3: TGTGCCAGCAGTCCCGTAGCGGGAGGACCCTACGAGCAGTACTTC. This codes for CASSPVAGGPYEQYF.

This clonotype has at least ten counts. The CDR3 DNA follows: TGTGCCACCAGTGATACCGGGACAGGGGGCGAGTTTCATGGCTACACCTTC. It yields the protein CATSDTGTGGEFHGYTF. The chain couples TRBV24-1 to TRBJ1-2, with 12 bases matching TRBD1. Germline CDR1 is KGHDR and CDR2 is SFDVKD. This CDR3 comprises 17 residues. The V segment lost 3 bases and the J segment 6 bases; nucleotides outside the gene matches: 10.

This clonotype showed up just a few times. The chain couples TRBV20-1 to TRBJ2-1; 10 bases match TRBD2. The CDR3 covers 15 residues. The V segment lost 0 bases and the J segment 8 bases; nucleotides outside the gene matches: 7. Germline V gene sequence: CDR1 DFQATT, CDR2 SNEGSKA (reference sequence). CDR3 residues: CSAREWGLATDEQFF. The CDR3 DNA reads as TGCAGTGCTAGAGAGTGGGGACTAGCGACCGATGAGCAGTTCTTC.

The chain carries TRBV29-1 and TRBJ1-5; 7 bases match TRBD1. Germline V gene data show CDR1 as SQVTM and CDR2 as ANQGSEA. V shed 2 bases and J 5 bases; nucleotides not matched to a gene: 24. This CDR3 is 20 amino acids long. CDR3 residues: CSVEIPQGVSVPRFDQPQHF. Written as DNA, the CDR3 is TGCAGCGTTGAAATACCTCAGGGGGTATCAGTCCCGAGGTTCGATCAGCCCCAGCATTTT.

This clonotype was seen repeatedly, ten times or more. The chain carries TRBV7-2 and TRBJ1-2; a possible D gene is TRBD1 (5 bases). The germline V gene has CDR1 SGHTA and CDR2 FQGNSA. V lost 3 bases to trimming and J lost 6 bases, with 11 bases between them. The CDR3 covers 13 residues. CDR3 sequence reads: CASSLGPAHGYTF. The DNA of the CDR3 is TGTGCCAGCAGCTTGGGGCCAGCCCATGGCTACACCTTC.

There are a few counts of this clonotype. The V and J genes are TRBV14 and TRBJ1-6, with no clear D. The germline gives CDR1 SGHDN, CDR2 FVKESK. Trimming removed 0 bases at V and 9 bases at J, with 3 bases between. The CDR3 sequence is 12 residues long. This CDR3 reads CASSQEISPLHF. CDR3 nucleotides: TGTGCCAGCAGCCAAGAGATTTCACCCCTCCACTTT.

There are a few counts of this clonotype. This chain links TRBV5-1 with TRBJ2-5; TRBD2 aligns across 11 bases. CDR3 length equals 16 residues. V was pared by 0 bases and J by 5 bases, with 6 bases of the junction left unmatched. Germline V gene data show CDR1 as SGHRS and CDR2 as YFSETQ. Written as DNA, the CDR3 is TGCGCCAGCAGCTTGGCAACTAGCGGGAGTTGGGAGACCCAGTACTTC. This codes for CASSLATSGSWETQYF.

This clonotype has at least ten counts. V is TRBV6-1 and J is TRBJ2-7; 7 nucleotides align to TRBD2. There are 15 residues in the CDR3. Germline-derived CDR1 and CDR2 are MNHNS and SASEGT. V lost 7 bases and J lost 0; bases outside the gene matches: 9. DNA for the CDR3: TGTGCCAGCACCTCCAGCGGGGACTACTCCTACGAGCAGTACTTC. Its protein is CASTSSGDYSYEQYF.

J is TRBJ2-7 and V is TRBV20-1; perhaps TRBD1 as D (6 bases). Looked up from germline, CDR1 is DFQATT and CDR2 is SNEGSKA (reference sequence). V was pared by 4 bases and J by 5 bases, with 21 bases between. The CDR3 spans 15 residues. CDR3 sequence reads: CSAIHNRVSFDEQYF. CDR3 in DNA: TGCAGTGCTATTCACAACAGGGTTAGTTTCGACGAGCAGTACTTC.

This clonotype has a count of ten or more. The chain recombines TRBV3-1 with TRBJ2-3; D may be TRBD2 (6 bases). This CDR3 is 14 amino acids long. Germline assignment: CDR1 LGHDT and CDR2 YNNKEL (reference sequence). Trimming shortened V by 4 bases and J by 2 bases, and 10 bases separated the two germline ends. The DNA for the CDR3 is TGTGCCAGCAGCCCGGGGGTCCCCACAGATACGCAGTATTTT. Residues: CASSPGVPTDTQYF.

This chain uses TRBV30 with TRBJ2-1, with a weak D call TRBD2 (6 bases). CDR1 is GTSNPN, CDR2 SVGIG, per germline (reference sequence). V was cut by 1 base and J by 4 bases, with 23 bases left in between. The CDR3 extends over 18 amino acids. CDR3 nucleotides: TGTGCCTGGAGTGGGAGGGACTCGATGGGACTGACTTACAATGAGCAGTTCTTC. Translated: CAWSGRDSMGLTYNEQFF.

This clonotype has at least ten counts. CDR3 region: CASSLRQGVMDQPQHF. Written as DNA, the CDR3 is TGTGCCAGCAGTTTGCGCCAGGGGGTTATGGATCAGCCCCAGCATTTT. The chain is built from TRBV27 and TRBJ1-5; 7 nucleotides agree with TRBD1. J lost 5 bases, V lost 3 bases, and 10 bases had no gene match. CDR3 length: 16 amino acids. Germline loops: CDR1 MNHEY, CDR2 SMNVEV (reference sequence).

This clonotype was seen ten or more times. The V gene is TRBV24-1, the J gene TRBJ1-1; possible D gene TRBD1, 6 bases. Deletions cut 4 bases from V and 1 base from J, with 18 bases between. The germline V gene has CDR1 KGHDR and CDR2 SFDVKD. CDR3 length: 17 amino acids. The CDR3 DNA reads as TGTGCCACCAGTGAAACCACGCGGGGGGCTCGGAACACTGAAGCTTTCTTT. Translating it yields CATSETTRGARNTEAFF.

About this clonotype: A read error may explain this, as a much larger clone is one base away. The chain is built from TRBV12-3 or TRBV12-4 and TRBJ2-7, with D perhaps matching TRBD2 (5 bases). V lost 6 bases and J 7 bases, leaving 16 bases between the germline ends. This CDR3 comprises 13 residues. The CDR3 loop reads CASSGLGTNEQYF. The CDR3 DNA sequence: TGTGCCAGCAGCGGACTGGGCACGAATGAGCAGTACTTC.

This clonotype was detected only a few times. This chain uses TRBV13 with TRBJ2-2, with 14 bases that match TRBD2. V lost 4 bases and J lost 2; bases outside the gene matches: 12. Germline V gene sequence: CDR1 PRHDT, CDR2 FYEKMQ (reference sequence). The CDR3 extends over 20 amino acids. This CDR3 is CASSSRLAGGPSRNTGELFF. CDR3 sequence (DNA): TGTGCCAGCAGCTCGAGACTAGCGGGAGGGCCGAGTAGAAACACCGGGGAGCTGTTTTTT.

This clonotype was picked up many times. The rearrangement uses TRBV18 and TRBJ1-2; TRBD1 aligns across 10 bases. Germline V gives CDR1 KGHSH, CDR2 LQKENI. This CDR3 spans 13 amino acids. With 8 bases clipped from V and 8 bases from J, the junction kept 8 bases outside the gene matches. CDR3 sequence reads: CASAGTGVAGYTF. The CDR3 DNA reads TGTGCCAGCGCCGGGACAGGGGTTGCGGGCTACACCTTC.

This clonotype was seen a few times. This chain uses TRBV5-1 with TRBJ2-7; the D is unclear. V was trimmed by 1 base and J by 4 bases, leaving 6 bases between them. The CDR3 consists of 12 residues. Germline CDR1 SGHRS, CDR2 YFSETQ. DNA of the CDR3: TGCGCCAGCAGCTTGAATAAGTACGAGCAGTACTTC. Protein sequence: CASSLNKYEQYF.

This chain connects TRBV27 to TRBJ1-1, with 9 bases aligning to TRBD1. CDR3 size: 15 residues. Germline V gives CDR1 MNHEY, CDR2 SMNVEV (reference sequence). After removal of 2 bases from V and 5 bases from J, the junction contained 6 bases not matched to a gene. In nucleotides, the CDR3 is TGTGCCAGCAGTTTAAGGACAGGGGTAAGGACTGAAGCTTTCTTT. This encodes CASSLRTGVRTEAFF.

This clonotype showed up many times. The J gene is TRBJ2-1, the V gene TRBV6-2 or TRBV6-3; D not certain. The CDR3 totals 12 residues. Germline V gives CDR1 MNHEY, CDR2 SVGEGT. V lost 2 bases and J 4 bases, leaving 3 bases between the germline ends. CDR3 protein: CASSYGYNEQFF. The CDR3 DNA sequence: TGTGCCAGCAGTTACGGATACAATGAGCAGTTCTTC.

The genes are TRBV6-1 and TRBJ1-4; the D gene is possibly TRBD1 (5 bases). This CDR3 region has 11 residues. Germline assignment: CDR1 MNHNS and CDR2 SASEGT. The V gene lost 9 bases and the J gene lost 12 bases, with 14 bases spanning the gap. CDR3 nucleotides: TGTGCCAGTGGACAACCGGGAGAACTGTTTTTT. The encoded protein is CASGQPGELFF.

This clonotype showed up many times. V usage is TRBV12-3 or TRBV12-4 and J usage is TRBJ2-1; D is unresolved. V gave up 4 bases and J gave up 5 bases, with 9 bases separating them. CDR3 length equals 13 residues. As DNA, the CDR3 is TGTGCCAGCAGTTGGACCGCCGACAATGAGCAGTTCTTC. Protein: CASSWTADNEQFF.

This clonotype was counted at least ten times. CDR3 bases: TGTGCCGCCAGGACAGGGGGAGAGACCCAGTACTTC. It specifies CAARTGGETQYF. This chain connects TRBV30 to TRBJ2-5, with 10 nucleotides matching TRBD1. The CDR3 is 12 amino acids. Germline assignment: CDR1 GTSNPN and CDR2 SVGIG (reference sequence). Trimming removed 8 bases from V and 4 bases from J; junction bases left unmatched: 4.

The V gene is TRBV5-1, the J gene TRBJ1-2, with a tentative D call TRBD1 (6 bases). Germline V lookup: CDR1 SGHRS, CDR2 YFSETQ. CDR3 length equals 13 residues. V was shortened by 3 bases and J by 4 bases, with 10 bases between the two germline ends. CDR3 nucleotides: TGCGCCAGCAGCTCCGGGACACCCTATGGCTACACCTTC. It encodes CASSSGTPYGYTF.

This clonotype came up many times. Here the CDR3 DNA reads TGCAGTGCTAGAGGGGCAACTAGCGGGAGGGCAGATACGCAGTATTTT. This codes for CSARGATSGRADTQYF. The rearrangement links TRBV20-1 to TRBJ2-3; TRBD2 aligns across 13 bases. This CDR3 is built from 16 residues. Germline-derived CDR1 and CDR2 are DFQATT and SNEGSKA (reference sequence). The V segment lost 1 base and the J segment 4 bases; nucleotides outside the gene matches: 5.

This clonotype was seen more than once but under ten times. The chain is built from TRBV4-1 and TRBJ2-7; D may be TRBD1 or TRBD2 (5 bases each). The V end lost 0 bases, the J end lost 2 bases, and 11 bases lay between the germline ends. The germline gives CDR1 MGHRA, CDR2 YSYEKL. The CDR3 runs 15 residues. The CDR3 loop reads CASSQDRGDPYEQYF. The CDR3, as DNA: TGCGCCAGCAGCCAAGATCGAGGGGACCCCTACGAGCAGTACTTC.

Ten or more counts support this clonotype. This chain joins TRBV6-1 and TRBJ1-2, with 7 bases aligning to TRBD1. Germline CDR1 MNHNS, CDR2 SASEGT. The CDR3 is 14 amino acids. Trimming cost V 1 base and J 2 bases; bases outside gene matches: 1. The CDR3 DNA follows: TGTGCCAGCAGTGAAGAGACAGGGAACTATGGCTACACCTTC. It encodes CASSEETGNYGYTF.

The J gene is TRBJ2-1, the V gene TRBV5-1; 7 bases align to TRBD1. This CDR3 spans 16 amino acids. The V and J ends lost 5 bases and 2 bases, in that order; junction bases with no gene match: 10. Per the germline V gene, CDR1 is SGHRS and CDR2 is YFSETQ. The CDR3 bases are TGCGCCAGCAGACAGCGGTCCGGACAGGCCTACAATGAGCAGTTCTTC. It translates to CASRQRSGQAYNEQFF.

This clonotype was detected many times. This chain links TRBV29-1 with TRBJ2-2; D assignment may be TRBD1 or TRBD2 (5 bases each). CDR1 is SQVTM and CDR2 is ANQGSEA in the germline V gene. This CDR3 spans 15 amino acids. The germline V and J ends were trimmed by 7 bases and 4 bases, with 19 bases remaining between them. The CDR3 coding sequence is TGCAGCGCCACCGGGGCAGCTCTTGGCACCGGGGAGCTGTTTTTT. It is translated as CSATGAALGTGELFF.

The sample holds a few counts of this clonotype. The chain links TRBV4-1 to TRBJ1-5; 8 positions agree with TRBD1. V shed 2 bases and J 7 bases; nucleotides not matched to a gene: 7. This CDR3 spans 15 amino acids. CDR1 is MGHRA and CDR2 is YSYEKL in the germline V gene. The CDR3 is CASSQTTGVGQPQHF. In nucleotides, the CDR3 is TGCGCCAGCAGCCAAACGACAGGGGTGGGCCAGCCCCAGCATTTT.

This clonotype came up once. This may be a read error, as it is one base from a much larger clone. V and J are TRBV10-3 and TRBJ2-5, with D uncertain. The germline CDR1 and CDR2 sequences are ENHRY and SYGVKD. Between the trimmed V and J ends, which lost 0 bases and 11 bases, there was a span of 34 bases. The CDR3 spans 20 residues. CDR3 DNA sequence: TGTGCCATCAGTGAGTCTAACGGCCAGCTACCCGTGGGCTCCTACAATGAGCAGTACTTC. This gives the protein CAISESNGQLPVGSYNEQYF.

Ten or more counts support this clonotype. The chain is built from TRBV29-1 and TRBJ2-3; D might be TRBD1 (5 bases). Deletions cut 0 bases from V and 0 bases from J, with 10 bases between. CDR1 is SQVTM, CDR2 ANQGSEA, per germline. This CDR3 has 15 amino acids. The CDR3 spells CSVEDRQYSTDTQYF. The CDR3 DNA reads TGCAGCGTTGAAGACCGACAGTATAGCACAGATACGCAGTATTTT.